This TCR beta chain was sequenced during a study of cytomegalovirus exposure and HLA in healthy donors. The study, taken as a whole, reports: Reported performance of the classifier showed diagnosis of cytomegalovirus status with high specificity and sensitivity. Researchers counted around 170 TCR beta chains as cytomegalovirus-associated.

Using immunoSEQ multiplex PCR, the repertoire was profiled, and TCRdb retains in-frame clones only, with some absent. The sample has 200,000 or so clones, about 79% seen once. The germline V and J ends were trimmed by 4 bases and 7 bases, with 16 bases remaining between them. CDR1 is SNHLY and CDR2 is FYNNEI in the germline V gene. This CDR3 comprises 14 residues. On this clone itself: The antigen is unknown.

The clonotype originates from a woman in her 30s in good health and CMV-seropositive. The chain combines TRBV2 with TRBJ1-2; weak D call: TRBD1 (6 bases). The sample was PBMCs. CDR3 DNA sequence: TGTGCCAGCAGTGGACGACAGGCTCCGGGTGGCTACACCTTC. This translates into CASSGRQAPGGYTF.